The TCR beta chain described here comes from a study of T cells in localized non-small cell lung cancer. The germline V gene has CDR1 SGHRS and CDR2 YFSETQ. V gave up 7 bases and J gave up 2 bases, with 12 bases separating them. This CDR3 is built from 14 residues. Clones were read by immunoSEQ multiplex PCR, and TCRdb kept only the in-frame ones, dropping some. The table includes roughly 13,000 clones, more than 75% detected once. This clone was seen a single time. The sample here was peripheral blood, taken before any cancer treatment. The V gene is TRBV5-1, the J gene TRBJ2-2; D remains unclear. This TCR came from a male donor older than 55 with stage I squamous cell lung carcinoma. DNA of the CDR3: TGCGCCAGCGGAGAGAACCCCAACACCGGGGAGCTGTTTTTT. This codes for CASGENPNTGELFF. The entire variable domain, with the rest obtained from reference TRBV5-1 and TRBJ2-2, is as follows: KAGVTQTPRYLIKTRGQQVTLSCSPISGHRSVSWYQQTPGQGLQFLFEYFSETQRNKGNFPGRFSGRQFSNSRSEMNVSTLELGDSALYLCASGENPNTGELFFGEGSRLTVL.